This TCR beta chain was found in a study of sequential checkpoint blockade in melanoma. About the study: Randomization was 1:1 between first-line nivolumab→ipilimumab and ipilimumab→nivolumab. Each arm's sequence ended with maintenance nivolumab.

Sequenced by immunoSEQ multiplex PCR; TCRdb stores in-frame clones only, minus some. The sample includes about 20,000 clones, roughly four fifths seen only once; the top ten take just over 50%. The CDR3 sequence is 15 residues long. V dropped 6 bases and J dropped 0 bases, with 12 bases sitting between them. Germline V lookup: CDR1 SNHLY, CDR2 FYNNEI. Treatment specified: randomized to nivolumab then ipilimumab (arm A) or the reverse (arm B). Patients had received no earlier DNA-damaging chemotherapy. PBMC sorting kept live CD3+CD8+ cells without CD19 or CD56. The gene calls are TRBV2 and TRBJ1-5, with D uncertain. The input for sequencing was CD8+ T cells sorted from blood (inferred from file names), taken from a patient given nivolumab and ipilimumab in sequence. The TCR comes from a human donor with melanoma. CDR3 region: CASRQTNLSNQPQHF. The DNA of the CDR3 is TGTGCCAGCAGACAGACCAACCTTAGCAATCAGCCCCAGCATTTT.